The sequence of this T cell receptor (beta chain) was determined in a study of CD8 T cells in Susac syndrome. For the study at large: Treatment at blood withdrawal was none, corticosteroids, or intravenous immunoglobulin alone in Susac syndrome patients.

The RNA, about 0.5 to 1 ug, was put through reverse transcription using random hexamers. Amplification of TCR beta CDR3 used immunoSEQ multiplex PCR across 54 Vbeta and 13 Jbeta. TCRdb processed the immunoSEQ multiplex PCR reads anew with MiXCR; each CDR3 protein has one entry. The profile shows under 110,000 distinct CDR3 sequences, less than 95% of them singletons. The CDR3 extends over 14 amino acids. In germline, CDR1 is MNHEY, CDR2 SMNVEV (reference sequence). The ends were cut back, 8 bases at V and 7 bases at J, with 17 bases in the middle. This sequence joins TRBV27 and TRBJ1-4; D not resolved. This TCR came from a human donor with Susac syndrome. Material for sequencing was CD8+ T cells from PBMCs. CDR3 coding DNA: TGTGCCAGCTCCCACCAGACCCGTGGTGAAAAACTGTTTTTT. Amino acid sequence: CASSHQTRGEKLFF.